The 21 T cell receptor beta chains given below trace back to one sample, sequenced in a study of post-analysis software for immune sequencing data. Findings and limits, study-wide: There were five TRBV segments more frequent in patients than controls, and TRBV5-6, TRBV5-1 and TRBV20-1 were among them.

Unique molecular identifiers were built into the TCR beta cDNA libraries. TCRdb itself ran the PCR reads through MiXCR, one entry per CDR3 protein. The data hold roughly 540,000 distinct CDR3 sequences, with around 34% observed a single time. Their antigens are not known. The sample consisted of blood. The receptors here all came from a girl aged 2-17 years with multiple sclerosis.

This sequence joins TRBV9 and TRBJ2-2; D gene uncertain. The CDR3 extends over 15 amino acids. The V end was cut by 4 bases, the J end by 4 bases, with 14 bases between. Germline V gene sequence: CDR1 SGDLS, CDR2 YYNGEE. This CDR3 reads CASSPRGGATGELFF. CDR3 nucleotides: TGTGCCAGCAGCCCCCGCGGTGGCGCCACCGGGGAGCTGTTTTTT.

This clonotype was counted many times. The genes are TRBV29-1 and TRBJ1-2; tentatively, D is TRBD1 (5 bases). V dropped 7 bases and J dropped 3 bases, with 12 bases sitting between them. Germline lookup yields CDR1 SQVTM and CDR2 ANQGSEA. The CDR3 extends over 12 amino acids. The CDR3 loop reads CSGLTVDYGYTF. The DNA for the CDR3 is TGCAGCGGACTGACAGTCGACTATGGCTACACCTTC.

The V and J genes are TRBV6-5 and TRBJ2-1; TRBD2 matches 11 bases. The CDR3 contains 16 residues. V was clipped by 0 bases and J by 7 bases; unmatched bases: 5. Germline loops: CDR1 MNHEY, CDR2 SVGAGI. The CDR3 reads CASSYSSLAGGNEQFF. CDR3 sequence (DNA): TGTGCCAGCAGTTACTCGAGTCTAGCGGGGGGTAATGAGCAGTTCTTC.

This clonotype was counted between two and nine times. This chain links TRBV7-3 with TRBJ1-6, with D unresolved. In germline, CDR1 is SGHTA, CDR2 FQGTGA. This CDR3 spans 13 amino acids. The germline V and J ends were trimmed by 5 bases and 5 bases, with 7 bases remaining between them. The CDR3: CASSRDHNSPLHF. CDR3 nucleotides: TGTGCCAGCAGCCGTGACCATAATTCACCCCTCCACTTT. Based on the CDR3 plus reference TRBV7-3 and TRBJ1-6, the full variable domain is GAGVSQTPSNKVTEKGKYVELRCDPISGHTALYWYRQSLGQGPEFLIYFQGTGAADDSGLPNDRFFAVRPEGSVSTLKIQRTERGDSAVYLCASSRDHNSPLHFGNGTRLTVT.

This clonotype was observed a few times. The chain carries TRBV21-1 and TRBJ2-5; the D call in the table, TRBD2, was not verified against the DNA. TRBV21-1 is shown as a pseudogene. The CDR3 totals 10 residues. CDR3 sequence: CASRRGGQYF. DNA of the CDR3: TGTGCCAGCAGGCGGGGGGGGCAGTACTTC.

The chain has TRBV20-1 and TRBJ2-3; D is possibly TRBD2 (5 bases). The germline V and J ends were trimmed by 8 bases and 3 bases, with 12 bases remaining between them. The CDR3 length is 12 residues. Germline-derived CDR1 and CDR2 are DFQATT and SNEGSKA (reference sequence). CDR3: CSCPKRTDTQYF. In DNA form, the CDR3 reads TGCAGTTGCCCTAAGCGGACAGATACGCAGTATTTT.

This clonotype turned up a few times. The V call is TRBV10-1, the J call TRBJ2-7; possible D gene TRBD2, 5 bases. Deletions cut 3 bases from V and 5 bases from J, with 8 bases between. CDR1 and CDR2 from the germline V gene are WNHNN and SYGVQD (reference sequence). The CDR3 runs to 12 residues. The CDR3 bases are TGCGCCAGCAGTGACGGGGTCCACGAGCAGTACTTC. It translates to CASSDGVHEQYF.

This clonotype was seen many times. The CDR3 region is CASSQGRLETQYF. As DNA, the CDR3 is TGTGCCAGCAGCCAAGGCAGGTTGGAGACCCAGTACTTC. This chain uses TRBV3-1 with TRBJ2-5, with D uncertain. The V and J ends lost 1 base and 5 bases respectively, with 8 bases between them. This CDR3 is 13 amino acids long. The germline CDR1 and CDR2 sequences are LGHDT and YNNKEL (reference sequence).

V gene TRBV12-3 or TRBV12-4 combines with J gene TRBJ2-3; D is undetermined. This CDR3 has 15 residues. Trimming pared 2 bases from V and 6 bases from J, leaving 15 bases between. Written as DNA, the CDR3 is TGTGCCAGCAGTTTATTCTCCGCGAGTGGTGATACGCAGTATTTT. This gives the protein CASSLFSASGDTQYF.

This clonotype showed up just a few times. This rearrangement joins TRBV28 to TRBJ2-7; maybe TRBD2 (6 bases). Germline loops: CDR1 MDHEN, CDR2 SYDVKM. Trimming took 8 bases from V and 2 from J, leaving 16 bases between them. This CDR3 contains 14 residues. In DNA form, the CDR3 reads TGTGCCAGCGGCATTGGAGGGCTACCCTACGAGCAGTACTTC. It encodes CASGIGGLPYEQYF.

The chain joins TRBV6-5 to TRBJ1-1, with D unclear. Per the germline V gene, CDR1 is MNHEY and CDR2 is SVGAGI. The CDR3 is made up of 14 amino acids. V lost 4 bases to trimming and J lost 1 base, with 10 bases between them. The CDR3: CASSLGSPNTEAFF. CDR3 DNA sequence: TGTGCCAGCAGTTTGGGCAGTCCGAACACTGAAGCTTTCTTT.

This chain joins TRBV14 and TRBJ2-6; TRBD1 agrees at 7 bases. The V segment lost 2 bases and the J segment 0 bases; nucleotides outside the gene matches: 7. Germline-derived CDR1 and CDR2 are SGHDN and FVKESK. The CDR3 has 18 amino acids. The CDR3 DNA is TGTGCCAGCAGCCAATACTGGACAGGAACCTCTGGGGCCAACGTCCTGACTTTC. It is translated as CASSQYWTGTSGANVLTF.

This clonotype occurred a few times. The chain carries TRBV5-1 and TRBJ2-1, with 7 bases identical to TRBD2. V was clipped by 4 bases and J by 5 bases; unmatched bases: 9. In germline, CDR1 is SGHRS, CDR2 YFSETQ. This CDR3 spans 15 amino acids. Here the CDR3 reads CASSPGRGIHNEQFF. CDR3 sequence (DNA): TGCGCCAGCAGCCCAGGGCGGGGGATTCACAATGAGCAGTTCTTC.

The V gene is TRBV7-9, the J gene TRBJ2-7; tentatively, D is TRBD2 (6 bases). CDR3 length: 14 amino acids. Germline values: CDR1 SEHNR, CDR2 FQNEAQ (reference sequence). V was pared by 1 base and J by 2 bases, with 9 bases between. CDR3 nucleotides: TGTGCCAGCAGCTTAGGGGACTTCCCCTACGAGCAGTACTTC. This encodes CASSLGDFPYEQYF.

The CDR3 region is CASSSTTGGETQYF. Here the CDR3 DNA reads TGCGCCAGCAGCTCAACAACAGGGGGCGAGACCCAGTACTTC. The V and J genes are TRBV5-1 and TRBJ2-5; the match to TRBD1 covers 9 bases. This CDR3 is 14 amino acids long. V lost 3 bases and J lost 5; bases outside the gene matches: 5. Per the germline V gene, CDR1 is SGHRS and CDR2 is YFSETQ.

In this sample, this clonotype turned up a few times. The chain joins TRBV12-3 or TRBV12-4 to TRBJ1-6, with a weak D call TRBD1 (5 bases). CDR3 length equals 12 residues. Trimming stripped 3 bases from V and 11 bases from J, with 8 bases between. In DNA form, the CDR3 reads TGTGCCAGCAGTTTTCGGGGGACACCCCTCCACTTT. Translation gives CASSFRGTPLHF.

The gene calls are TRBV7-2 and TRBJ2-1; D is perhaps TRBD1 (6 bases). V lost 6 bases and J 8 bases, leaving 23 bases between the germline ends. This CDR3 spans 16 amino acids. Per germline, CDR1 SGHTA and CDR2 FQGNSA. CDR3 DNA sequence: TGTGCCAGCAGGCTCCCGGCGACAGGCCGTAGGGATGAGCAGTTCTTC. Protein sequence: CASRLPATGRRDEQFF.

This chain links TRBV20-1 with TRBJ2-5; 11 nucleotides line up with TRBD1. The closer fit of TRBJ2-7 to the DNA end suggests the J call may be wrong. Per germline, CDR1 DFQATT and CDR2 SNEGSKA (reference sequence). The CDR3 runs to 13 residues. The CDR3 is CSAPGQGGHEQYF. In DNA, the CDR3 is TGCAGTGCTCCGGGACAGGGGGGCCACGAGCAGTACTTC.

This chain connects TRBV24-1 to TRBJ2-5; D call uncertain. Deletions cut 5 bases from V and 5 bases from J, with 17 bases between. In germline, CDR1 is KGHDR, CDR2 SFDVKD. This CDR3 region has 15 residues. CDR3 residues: CATSANLVPTETQYF. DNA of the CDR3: TGTGCCACCAGTGCTAATCTAGTCCCCACGGAGACCCAGTACTTC.

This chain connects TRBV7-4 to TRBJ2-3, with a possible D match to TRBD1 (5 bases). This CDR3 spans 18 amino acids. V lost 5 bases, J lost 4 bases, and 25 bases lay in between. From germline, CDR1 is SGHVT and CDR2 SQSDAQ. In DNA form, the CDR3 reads TGTGCCAGCAGCCCCAAGGAGTGGGCAGACAGAAGCGCAGATACGCAGTATTTT. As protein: CASSPKEWADRSADTQYF.

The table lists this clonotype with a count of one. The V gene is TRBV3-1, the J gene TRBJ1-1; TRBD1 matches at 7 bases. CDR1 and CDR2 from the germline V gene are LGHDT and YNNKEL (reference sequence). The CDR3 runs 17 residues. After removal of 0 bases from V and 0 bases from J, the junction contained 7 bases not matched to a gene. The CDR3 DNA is TGTGCCAGCAGCCAAGACGCGACAGGGAGAATGAACACTGAAGCTTTCTTT. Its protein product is CASSQDATGRMNTEAFF.